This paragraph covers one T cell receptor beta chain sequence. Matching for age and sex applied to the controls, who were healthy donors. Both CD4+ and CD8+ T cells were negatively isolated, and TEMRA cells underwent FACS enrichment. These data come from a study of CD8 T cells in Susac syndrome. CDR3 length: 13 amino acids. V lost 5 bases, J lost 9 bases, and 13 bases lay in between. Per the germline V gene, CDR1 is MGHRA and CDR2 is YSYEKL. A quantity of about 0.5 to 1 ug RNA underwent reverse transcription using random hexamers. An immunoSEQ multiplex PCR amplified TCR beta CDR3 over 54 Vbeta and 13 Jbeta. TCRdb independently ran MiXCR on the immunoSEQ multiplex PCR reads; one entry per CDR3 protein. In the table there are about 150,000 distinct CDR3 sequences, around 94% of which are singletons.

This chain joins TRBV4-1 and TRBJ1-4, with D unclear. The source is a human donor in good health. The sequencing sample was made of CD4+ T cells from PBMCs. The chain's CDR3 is CASSDRNRKKLFF. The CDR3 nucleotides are TGCGCCAGCAGCGATCGAAATAGGAAAAAACTGTTTTTT.